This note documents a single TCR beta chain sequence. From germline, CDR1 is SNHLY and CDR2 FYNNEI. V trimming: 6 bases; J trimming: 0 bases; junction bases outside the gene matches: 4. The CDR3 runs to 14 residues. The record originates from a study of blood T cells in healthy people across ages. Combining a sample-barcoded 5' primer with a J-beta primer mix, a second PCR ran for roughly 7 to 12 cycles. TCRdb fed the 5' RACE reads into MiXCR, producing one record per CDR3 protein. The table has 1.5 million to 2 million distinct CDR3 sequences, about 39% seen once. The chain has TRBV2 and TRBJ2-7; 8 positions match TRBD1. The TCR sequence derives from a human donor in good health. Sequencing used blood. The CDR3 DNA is TGTGCCAGCAGGGAACAGGGGGGCTCCTACGAGCAGTACTTC. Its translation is CASREQGGSYEQYF.